This paragraph covers one T cell receptor beta chain sequence. Its target is not known. These data belong to a study of cytomegalovirus exposure and HLA in healthy donors. General study findings and limits: The study labeled about 160 TCR beta chains cytomegalovirus-associated.

Germline V CDR1 and CDR2: SGHNT, YYREEE (reference sequence). V was pared by 0 bases and J by 3 bases, with 4 bases of the junction left unmatched. This CDR3 is built from 15 residues. Vbeta (60) and Jbeta (13) primers were used in the PCR. This table comes from immunoSEQ multiplex PCR, and its TCRdb copy is limited to in-frame clones, with some not included. Recorded here are around 140,000 clones; the top ten clones represent about 0.96%. This sequence originates from a male donor in good health and CMV-seronegative. Sequencing used PBMCs. J is TRBJ1-1 and V is TRBV5-4; 8 bases line up with TRBD1. The CDR3 region has the DNA TGTGCCAGCAGCTTGGTCCAGGGGGCGGACACTGAAGCTTTCTTT. It encodes CASSLVQGADTEAFF.